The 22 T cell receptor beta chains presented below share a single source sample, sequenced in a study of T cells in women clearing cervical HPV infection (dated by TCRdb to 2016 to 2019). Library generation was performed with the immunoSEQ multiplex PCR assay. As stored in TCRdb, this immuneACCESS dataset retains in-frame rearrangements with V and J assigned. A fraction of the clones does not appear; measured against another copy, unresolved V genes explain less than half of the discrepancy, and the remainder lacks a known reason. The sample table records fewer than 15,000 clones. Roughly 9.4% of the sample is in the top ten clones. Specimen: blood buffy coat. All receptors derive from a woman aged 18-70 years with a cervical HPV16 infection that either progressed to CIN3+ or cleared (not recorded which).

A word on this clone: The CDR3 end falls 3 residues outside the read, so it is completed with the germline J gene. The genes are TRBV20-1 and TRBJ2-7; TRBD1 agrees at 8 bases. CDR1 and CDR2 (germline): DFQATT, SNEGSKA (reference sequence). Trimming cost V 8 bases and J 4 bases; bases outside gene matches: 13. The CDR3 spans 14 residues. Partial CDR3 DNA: TGCAGTACTGTGGGCAGACAGGGGACGTACGAG. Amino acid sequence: CSTVGRQGTYE. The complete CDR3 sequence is CSTVGRQGTYEQYF.

CDR3 protein: CASSLEAGDIQPQHF. CDR3 bases read: TGTGCCAGCAGCTTAGAAGCAGGGGATATTCAGCCC. The chain joins TRBV7-6 to TRBJ1-5; perhaps TRBD1 as D (6 bases). The read finishes 3 residues shy of the CDR3 end, and the germline J gene is used to complete it. The CDR3 runs 15 residues. The germline V and J ends were trimmed by 1 base and 6 bases, with 13 bases remaining between them. Germline assignment: CDR1 SGHVS and CDR2 FNYEAQ. Combining the CDR3 with reference TRBV7-6 and TRBJ1-5 gives the whole variable domain GAGVSQSPRYKVTKRGQDVALRCDPISGHVSLYWYRQALGQGPEFLTYFNYEAQQDKSGLPNDRFSAERPEGSISTLTIQRTEQRDSAMYRCASSLEAGDIQPQHFGDGTRLSIL.

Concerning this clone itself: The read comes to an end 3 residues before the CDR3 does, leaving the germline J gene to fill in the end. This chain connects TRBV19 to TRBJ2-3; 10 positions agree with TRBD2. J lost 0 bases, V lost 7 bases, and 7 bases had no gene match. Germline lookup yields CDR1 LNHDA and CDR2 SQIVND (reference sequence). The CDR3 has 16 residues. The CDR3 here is CASTDSGGTSTDTQYF. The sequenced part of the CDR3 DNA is TGTGCCAGTACTGATAGCGGGGGGACCAGCACAGATACG.

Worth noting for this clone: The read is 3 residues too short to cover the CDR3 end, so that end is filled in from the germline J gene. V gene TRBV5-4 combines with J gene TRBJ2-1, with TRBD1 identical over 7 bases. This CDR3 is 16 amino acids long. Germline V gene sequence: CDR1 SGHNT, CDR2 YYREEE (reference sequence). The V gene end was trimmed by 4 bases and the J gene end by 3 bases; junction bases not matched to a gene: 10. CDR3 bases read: TGTGCCAGCAGCGCAGGACAGGACCCTCTCTACAATGAG. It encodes CASSAGQDPLYNE. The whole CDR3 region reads CASSAGQDPLYNEQFF.

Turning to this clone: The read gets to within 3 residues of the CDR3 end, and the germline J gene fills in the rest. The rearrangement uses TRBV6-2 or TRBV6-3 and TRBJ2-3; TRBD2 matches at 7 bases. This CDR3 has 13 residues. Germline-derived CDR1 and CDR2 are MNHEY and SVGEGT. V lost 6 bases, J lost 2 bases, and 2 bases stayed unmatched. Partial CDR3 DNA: TGTGCCAGCAGCGGGGGGTTCACAGATACG. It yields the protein CASSGGFTDT. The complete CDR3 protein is CASSGGFTDTQYF.

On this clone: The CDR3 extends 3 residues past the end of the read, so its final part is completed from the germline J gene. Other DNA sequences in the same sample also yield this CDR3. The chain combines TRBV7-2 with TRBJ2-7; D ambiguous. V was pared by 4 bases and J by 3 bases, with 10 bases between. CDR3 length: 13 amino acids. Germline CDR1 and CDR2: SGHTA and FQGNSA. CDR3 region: CASSSQANYEQYF. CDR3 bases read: TGTGCCAGCAGCTCCCAGGCTAACTACGAG.

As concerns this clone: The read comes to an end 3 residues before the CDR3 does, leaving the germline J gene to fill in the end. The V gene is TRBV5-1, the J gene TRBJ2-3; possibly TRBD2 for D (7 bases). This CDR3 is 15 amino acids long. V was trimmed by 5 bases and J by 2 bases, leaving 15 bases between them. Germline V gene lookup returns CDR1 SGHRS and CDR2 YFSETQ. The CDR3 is CASRPTGGDTDTQYF. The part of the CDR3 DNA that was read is TGCGCCAGCAGGCCTACGGGGGGCGACACAGATACG. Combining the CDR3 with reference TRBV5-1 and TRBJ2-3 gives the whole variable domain KAGVTQTPRYLIKTRGQQVTLSCSPISGHRSVSWYQQTPGQGLQFLFEYFSETQRNKGNFPGRFSGRQFSNSRSEMNVSTLELGDSALYLCASRPTGGDTDTQYFGPGTRLTVL.

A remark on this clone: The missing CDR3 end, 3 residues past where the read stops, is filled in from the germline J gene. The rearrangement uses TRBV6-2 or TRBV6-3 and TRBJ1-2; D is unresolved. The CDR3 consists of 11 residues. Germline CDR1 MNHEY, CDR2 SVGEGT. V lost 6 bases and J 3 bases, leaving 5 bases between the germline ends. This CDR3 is CASRSDYGYTF. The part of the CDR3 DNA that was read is TGTGCCAGCAGGTCCGACTATGGC.

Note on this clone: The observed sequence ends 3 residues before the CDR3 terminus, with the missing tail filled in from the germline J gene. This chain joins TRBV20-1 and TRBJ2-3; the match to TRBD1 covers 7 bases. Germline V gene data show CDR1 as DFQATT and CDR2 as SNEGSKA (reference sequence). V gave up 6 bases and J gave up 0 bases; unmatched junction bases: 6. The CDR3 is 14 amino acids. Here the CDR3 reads CSAPGTASTDTQYF. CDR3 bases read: TGCAGTGCCCCCGGGACAGCTAGCACAGATACG.

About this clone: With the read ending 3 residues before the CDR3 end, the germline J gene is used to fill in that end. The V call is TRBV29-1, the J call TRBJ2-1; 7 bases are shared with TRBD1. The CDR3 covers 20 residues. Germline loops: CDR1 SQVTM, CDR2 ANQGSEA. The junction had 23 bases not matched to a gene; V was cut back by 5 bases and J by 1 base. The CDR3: CSVPSMTGTKALSSYNEQFF. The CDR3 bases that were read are TGCAGCGTTCCCTCAATGACAGGGACAAAAGCCCTTAGTTCCTACAATGAG.

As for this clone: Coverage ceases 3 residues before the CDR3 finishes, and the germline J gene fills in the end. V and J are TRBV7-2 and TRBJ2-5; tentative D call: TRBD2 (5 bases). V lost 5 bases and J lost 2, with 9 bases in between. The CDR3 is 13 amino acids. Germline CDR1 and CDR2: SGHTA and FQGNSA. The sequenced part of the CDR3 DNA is TGTGCCAGCAGCACCGGGGTTCAAGAGACC. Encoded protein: CASSTGVQET. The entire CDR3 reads CASSTGVQETQYF.

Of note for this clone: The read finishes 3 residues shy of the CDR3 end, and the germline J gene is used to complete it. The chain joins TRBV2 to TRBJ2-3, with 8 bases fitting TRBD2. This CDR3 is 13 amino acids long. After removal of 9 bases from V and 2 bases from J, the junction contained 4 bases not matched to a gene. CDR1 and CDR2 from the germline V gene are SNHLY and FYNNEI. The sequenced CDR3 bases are TGTGCCAGGCGGGGGGCCCTCACAGATACG. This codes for CARRGALTDT. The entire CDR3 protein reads CARRGALTDTQYF.

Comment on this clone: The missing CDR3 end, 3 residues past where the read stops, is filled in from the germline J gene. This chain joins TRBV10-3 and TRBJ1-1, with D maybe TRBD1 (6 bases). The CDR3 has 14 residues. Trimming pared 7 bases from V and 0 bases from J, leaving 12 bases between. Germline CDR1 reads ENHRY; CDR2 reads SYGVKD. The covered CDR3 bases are TGTGCCATCAAGGACAGCCTAATGAACACTGAA. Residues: CAIKDSLMNTE. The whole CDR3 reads CAIKDSLMNTEAFF.

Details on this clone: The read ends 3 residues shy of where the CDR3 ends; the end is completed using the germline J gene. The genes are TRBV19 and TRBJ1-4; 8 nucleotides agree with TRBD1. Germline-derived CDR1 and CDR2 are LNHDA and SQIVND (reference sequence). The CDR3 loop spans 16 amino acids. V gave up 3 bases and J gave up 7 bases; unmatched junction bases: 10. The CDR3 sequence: CASSMNPGGLAEKLFF. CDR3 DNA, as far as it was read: TGTGCCAGTAGTATGAACCCAGGGGGCTTGGCTGAAAAA.

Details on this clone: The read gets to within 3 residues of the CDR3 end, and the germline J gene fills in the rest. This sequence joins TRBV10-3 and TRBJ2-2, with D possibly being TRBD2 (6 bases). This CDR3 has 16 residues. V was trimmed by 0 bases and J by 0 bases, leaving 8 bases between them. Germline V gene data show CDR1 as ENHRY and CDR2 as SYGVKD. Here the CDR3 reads CAISESGGTNTGELFF. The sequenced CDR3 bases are TGTGCCATCAGTGAGTCGGGGGGTACGAACACCGGGGAG.

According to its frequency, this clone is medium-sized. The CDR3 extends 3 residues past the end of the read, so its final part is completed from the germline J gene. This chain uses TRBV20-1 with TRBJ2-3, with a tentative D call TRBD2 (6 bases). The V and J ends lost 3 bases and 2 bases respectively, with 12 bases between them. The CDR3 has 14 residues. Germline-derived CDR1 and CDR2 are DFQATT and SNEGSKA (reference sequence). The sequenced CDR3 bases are TGCAGTGCTAGGTTTAGCGGAAACACAGATACG. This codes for CSARFSGNTDT. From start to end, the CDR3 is CSARFSGNTDTQYF.

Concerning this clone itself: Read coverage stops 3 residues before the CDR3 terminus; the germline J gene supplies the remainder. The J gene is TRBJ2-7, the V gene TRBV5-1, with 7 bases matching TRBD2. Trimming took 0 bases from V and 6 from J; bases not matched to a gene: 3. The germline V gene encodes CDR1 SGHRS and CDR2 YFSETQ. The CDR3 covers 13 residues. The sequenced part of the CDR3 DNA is TGCGCCAGCAGCTTGGGGGGGGGAGCCGAG. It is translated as CASSLGGGAE. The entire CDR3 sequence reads CASSLGGGAEQYF.

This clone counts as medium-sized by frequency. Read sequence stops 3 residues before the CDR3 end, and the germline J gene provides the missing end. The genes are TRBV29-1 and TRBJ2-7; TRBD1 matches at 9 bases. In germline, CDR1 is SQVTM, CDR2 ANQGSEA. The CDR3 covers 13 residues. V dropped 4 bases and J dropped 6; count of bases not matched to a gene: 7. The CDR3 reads CSVVWYRGLEQYF. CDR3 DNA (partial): TGCAGCGTTGTCTGGTACAGGGGGCTCGAG.

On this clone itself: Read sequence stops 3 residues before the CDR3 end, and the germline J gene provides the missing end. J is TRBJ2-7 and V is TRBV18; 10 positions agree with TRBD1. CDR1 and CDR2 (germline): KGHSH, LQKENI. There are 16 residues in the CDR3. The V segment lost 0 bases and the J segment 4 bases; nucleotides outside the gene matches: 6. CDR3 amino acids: CASSPPVTGGGYEQYF. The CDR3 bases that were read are TGTGCCAGCTCACCACCGGTGACAGGGGGCGGGTACGAG.

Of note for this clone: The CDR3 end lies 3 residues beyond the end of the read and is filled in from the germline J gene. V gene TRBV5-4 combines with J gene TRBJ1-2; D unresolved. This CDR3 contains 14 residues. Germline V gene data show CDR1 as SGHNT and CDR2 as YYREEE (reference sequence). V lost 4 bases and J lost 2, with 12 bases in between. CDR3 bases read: TGTGCCAGCAGCCTAGACCGCCTGAACTATGGC. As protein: CASSLDRLNYG. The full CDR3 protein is CASSLDRLNYGYTF.

Here the CDR3 reads CASSIDHRGDQPQYF. The sequenced CDR3 bases are TGTGCCAGTAGTATAGATCACAGGGGTGATCAGCCG. The chain links TRBV19 to TRBJ2-3; 7 bases agree with TRBD1. The CDR3 extends 3 residues past the end of the read, so its final part is completed from the germline J gene. CDR1 and CDR2 from the germline V gene are LNHDA and SQIVND (reference sequence). CDR3 length equals 15 residues. Full variable domain (outside the CDR3, taken from reference TRBV19 and TRBJ2-3): DGGITQSPKYLFRKEGQNVTLSCEQNLNHDAMYWYRQDPGQGLRLIYYSQIVNDFQKGDIAEGYSVSREKKESFPLTVTSAQKNPTAFYLCASSIDHRGDQPQYFGPGTRLTVL.

The sequenced part of the CDR3 DNA is TGCGCCAGCAGTACTAGCTCGTACGAG. Translation gives CASSTSSYE. The whole CDR3 region reads CASSTSSYEQYF. The V and J genes are TRBV10-1 and TRBJ2-7; D possibly corresponds to TRBD2 (6 bases). Read sequence stops 3 residues before the CDR3 end, and the germline J gene provides the missing end. V was clipped by 5 bases and J by 4 bases, with 9 bases between them. The CDR3 spans 12 residues. Germline CDR1 WNHNN, CDR2 SYGVQD (reference sequence).